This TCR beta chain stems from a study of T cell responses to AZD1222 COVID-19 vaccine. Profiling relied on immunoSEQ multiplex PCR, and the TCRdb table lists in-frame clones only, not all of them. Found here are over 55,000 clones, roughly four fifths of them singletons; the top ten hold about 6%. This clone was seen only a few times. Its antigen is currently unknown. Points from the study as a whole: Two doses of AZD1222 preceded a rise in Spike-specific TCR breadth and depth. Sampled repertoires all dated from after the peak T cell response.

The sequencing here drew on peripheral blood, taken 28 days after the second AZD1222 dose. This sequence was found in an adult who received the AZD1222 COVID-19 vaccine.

The CDR3 sequence is CASSHPGPRGTEAFF. For the CDR3, the DNA is TGTGCCAGCAGTCATCCGGGACCCCGAGGCACTGAAGCTTTCTTT. J is TRBJ1-1 and V is TRBV6-2 or TRBV6-3; possible D gene TRBD1, 5 bases. Germline loops: CDR1 MNHEY, CDR2 SVGEGT. V was shortened by 5 bases and J by 4 bases, with 17 bases between the two germline ends. The CDR3 is made up of 15 amino acids.